Presented here are 21 T cell receptor beta chains from one specimen sequenced in a study of shared clonotypes between healthy human individuals. Sequencing used immunoSEQ multiplex PCR; TCRdb keeps in-frame clones, though not all of them. The sample has millions of clones, approximately 95% seen once. CD45RO negativity and positive selection for CCR7 defined naive CD8 cells, a population that excluded terminally differentiated effector memory CD45RA+ cells. Sequenced material: naive CD8+ T cells sorted from blood. Receptor source: a man aged 18 to 30 in good health.

This clone was observed a few times. Distinct nucleotide sequences in the sample also encode this CDR3. The chain combines TRBV9 with TRBJ2-1; perhaps TRBD2 as D (5 bases). Germline V lookup: CDR1 SGDLS, CDR2 YYNGEE. The CDR3 consists of 14 residues. The ends were cut back, 0 bases at V and 3 bases at J, with 7 bases in the middle. The CDR3: CASSVDGSYNEQFF. In DNA form, the CDR3 reads TGTGCCAGCAGCGTAGATGGGAGCTACAATGAGCAGTTCTTC.

The rearrangement joins TRBV6-6 to TRBJ2-7, with 9 bases fitting TRBD2. In germline, CDR1 is MNHNY, CDR2 SVGAGI (reference sequence). With 8 bases clipped from V and 0 bases from J, the junction kept 8 bases outside the gene matches. This CDR3 has 15 amino acids. The CDR3 DNA reads TGTGCCAGCGCGACTAGCGGAGGGGGCTCCTACGAGCAGTACTTC. Translating gives CASATSGGGSYEQYF.

This clone appeared once. The chain is built from TRBV9 and TRBJ2-1; D is possibly TRBD1 or TRBD2 (5 bases each). Germline CDR1 is SGDLS and CDR2 is YYNGEE. Trimming shortened V by 7 bases and J by 9 bases, and 11 bases separated the two germline ends. This CDR3 spans 11 amino acids. In DNA form, the CDR3 reads TGTGCCAGCGCGAGGGGTTTTGAGCAGTTCTTC. It specifies CASARGFEQFF.

J is TRBJ2-1 and V is TRBV9, with 7 bases identical to TRBD1. Germline V lookup: CDR1 SGDLS, CDR2 YYNGEE. The CDR3 spans 12 residues. Unmatched junction bases numbered 5, after V lost 5 bases and J lost 9 bases. In DNA, the CDR3 is TGTGCCAGCAGGCAGGGGGACGGTGAGCAGTTCTTC. Translated: CASRQGDGEQFF.

V gene TRBV6-5 combines with J gene TRBJ1-2, with 9 positions matching TRBD1. The V gene's germline CDR1 is MNHEY and CDR2 SVGAGI. The CDR3 runs 14 residues. The J segment lost 4 bases and the V segment lost 7 bases, leaving 7 bases of the junction unmatched. CDR3 nucleotides: TGTGCCAGCAAAACAGGGGGCGCAGGCTATGGCTACACCTTC. As protein: CASKTGGAGYGYTF.

This clone was detected only once. V and J are TRBV6-5 and TRBJ1-2; D is uncertain. The germline V and J ends were trimmed by 5 bases and 6 bases, with 19 bases remaining between them. Germline V gene lookup returns CDR1 MNHEY and CDR2 SVGAGI. CDR3 size: 15 residues. CDR3 loop: CASSISTNRLHGYTF. The DNA for the CDR3 is TGTGCCAGCAGTATCAGTACGAATAGGTTACATGGCTACACCTTC.

This chain links TRBV6-5 with TRBJ2-5, with D uncertain. Trimming removed 0 bases at V and 1 base at J, with 6 bases between. CDR1 is MNHEY, CDR2 SVGAGI, per germline. The length of the CDR3 is 14 residues. The CDR3 loop reads CASSYSMAQETQYF. The CDR3, as DNA: TGTGCCAGCAGTTACTCGATGGCCCAAGAGACCCAGTACTTC.

As to this clone: Other DNA sequences from this sample encode an identical CDR3 as well. V and J are TRBV29-1 and TRBJ2-7; either TRBD1 or TRBD2 may fit D (5 bases each). V was clipped by 4 bases and J by 1 base, with 8 bases between them. The CDR3 extends over 12 amino acids. Germline V gives CDR1 SQVTM, CDR2 ANQGSEA. The CDR3 sequence: CSVGDGSYEQYF. The CDR3 bases are TGCAGCGTTGGGGACGGGTCCTACGAGCAGTACTTC.

Remarks on this clone: Other nucleotide sequences from this sample produce the same CDR3. J is TRBJ1-4 and V is TRBV2; D gene ambiguous. Germline loops: CDR1 SNHLY, CDR2 FYNNEI. This CDR3 is 14 amino acids long. V was pared by 1 base and J by 0 bases, with 3 bases between. The CDR3 reads CASSEDATNEKLFF. The CDR3 nucleotides are TGTGCCAGCAGTGAAGATGCAACTAATGAAAAACTGTTTTTT.

The V and J genes are TRBV11-2 and TRBJ2-5; possibly TRBD1 for D (6 bases). Trimming shortened V by 5 bases and J by 5 bases, and 18 bases separated the two germline ends. Germline CDR1 reads SGHAT; CDR2 reads FQNNGV. There are 15 residues in the CDR3. The CDR3 protein is CASSTLQGKMETQYF. DNA of the CDR3: TGTGCCAGCAGCACCCTACAGGGAAAGATGGAGACCCAGTACTTC.

The chain recombines TRBV27 with TRBJ1-1; D is possibly TRBD1 (5 bases). V lost 3 bases to trimming and J lost 1 base, with 15 bases between them. The CDR3 sequence is 16 residues long. The germline V gene has CDR1 MNHEY and CDR2 SMNVEV (reference sequence). This CDR3 reads CASSLGRGFGNTEAFF. CDR3 nucleotides: TGTGCCAGCAGTTTGGGTCGGGGCTTTGGGAACACTGAAGCTTTCTTT.

V gene TRBV5-6 combines with J gene TRBJ2-1, with 7 bases fitting TRBD2. CDR1 is SGHDT, CDR2 YYEEEE, per germline. The CDR3 contains 12 residues. With V trimmed by 4 bases and J by 8 bases, 3 bases remained unmatched. CDR3 protein: CASSTTSDEQFF. The CDR3 nucleotides read TGTGCCAGCAGCACCACTAGCGATGAGCAGTTCTTC. Filled out from reference TRBV5-6 and TRBJ2-1, the complete variable domain reads DAGVTQSPTHLIKTRGQQVTLRCSPKSGHDTVSWYQQALGQGPQFIFQYYEEEERQRGNFPDRFSGHQFPNYSSELNVNALLLGDSALYLCASSTTSDEQFFGPGTRLTVL.

V gene TRBV4-3 combines with J gene TRBJ2-5, with 7 positions matching TRBD1. V lost 0 bases and J lost 0; bases outside the gene matches: 7. The germline CDR1 and CDR2 sequences are LGHNA and YSLEER. The CDR3 sequence is 17 residues long. CDR3 residues: CASSQDTGEADQETQYF. CDR3 coding DNA: TGCGCCAGCAGCCAAGATACAGGGGAAGCGGACCAAGAGACCCAGTACTTC.

This clone appeared once. J is TRBJ2-2 and V is TRBV13; the D gene is possibly TRBD1 (6 bases). This CDR3 has 14 amino acids. V gave up 5 bases and J gave up 7 bases, with 14 bases separating them. Looked up from germline, CDR1 is PRHDT and CDR2 is FYEKMQ (reference sequence). CDR3 amino acids: CASSPQGLGGELFF. The CDR3 DNA follows: TGTGCCAGCAGCCCTCAGGGGTTGGGCGGGGAGCTGTTTTTT.

The V call is TRBV5-4, the J call TRBJ2-4, with D unclear. Trimming took off 3 bases at V and 3 bases at J, with 13 bases between the two ends. The CDR3 consists of 15 residues. Germline V gene lookup returns CDR1 SGHNT and CDR2 YYREEE (reference sequence). The DNA of the CDR3 is TGTGCCAGCAGCTCGGGCTGGGATGACAAAAACATTCAGTACTTC. Translated, it gives CASSSGWDDKNIQYF.

The chain recombines TRBV5-4 with TRBJ1-2, with unresolved D. Germline CDR1 SGHNT, CDR2 YYREEE (reference sequence). The V and J ends lost 4 bases and 6 bases respectively, with 25 bases between them. CDR3 size: 17 residues. The CDR3 DNA reads as TGTGCCAGCAGCCAGACCCCCAACCCAACTTCAGAGCATGGCTACACCTTC. Protein sequence: CASSQTPNPTSEHGYTF.

The chain uses TRBV5-1 and TRBJ1-5; TRBD1 might be the D (6 bases). This CDR3 is built from 16 residues. V was cut by 0 bases and J by 1 base, with 11 bases left in between. Germline lookup yields CDR1 SGHRS and CDR2 YFSETQ. DNA of the CDR3: TGCGCCAGCAGCTTGGGGTCAGGGGAGAGCAATCAGCCCCAGCATTTT. This encodes CASSLGSGESNQPQHF.

The rearrangement links TRBV29-1 to TRBJ1-1, with D maybe TRBD1 (6 bases). With 3 bases removed from V and 4 bases from J, the gap between germline ends came to 21 bases. The CDR3 runs 16 residues. CDR1 is SQVTM and CDR2 is ANQGSEA in the germline V gene. The CDR3 reads CSVDGPAGTSATEAFF. The CDR3 nucleotides read TGCAGCGTTGACGGTCCCGCCGGGACAAGTGCCACTGAAGCTTTCTTT.

This chain uses TRBV18 with TRBJ1-1; D possibly corresponds to TRBD1 (5 bases). The V gene lost 3 bases and the J gene lost 4 bases, with 18 bases spanning the gap. The CDR3 has 16 residues. Germline V lookup: CDR1 KGHSH, CDR2 LQKENI. The CDR3 sequence is CASSPQPGPKGTEAFF. As DNA, the CDR3 is TGTGCCAGCTCACCTCAACCGGGGCCGAAAGGCACTGAAGCTTTCTTT.

The rearrangement uses TRBV9 and TRBJ1-3, with D maybe TRBD1 (5 bases). V lost 3 bases, J lost 0 bases, and 19 bases lay in between. CDR1 SGDLS and CDR2 YYNGEE come from the germline V gene. The CDR3 extends over 18 amino acids. The DNA for the CDR3 is TGTGCCAGCAGCGACGGGCCTTGGGGGGACCCCTCTGGAAACACCATATATTTT. Its protein is CASSDGPWGDPSGNTIYF. The whole variable domain, filled in from reference TRBV9 and TRBJ1-3, reads DSGVTQTPKHLITATGQRVTLRCSPRSGDLSVYWYQQSLDQGLQFLIQYYNGEERAKGNILERFSAQQFPDLHSELNLSSLELGDSALYFCASSDGPWGDPSGNTIYFGEGSWLTVV.

The rearrangement joins TRBV9 to TRBJ2-1, with 9 bases identical to TRBD1. Germline CDR1 SGDLS, CDR2 YYNGEE. This CDR3 spans 15 amino acids. The junction had 3 bases not matched to a gene; V was cut back by 4 bases and J by 1 base. CDR3 protein: CASSTTGGSYNEQFF. CDR3 in DNA: TGTGCCAGCAGCACGACAGGGGGTTCCTACAATGAGCAGTTCTTC.